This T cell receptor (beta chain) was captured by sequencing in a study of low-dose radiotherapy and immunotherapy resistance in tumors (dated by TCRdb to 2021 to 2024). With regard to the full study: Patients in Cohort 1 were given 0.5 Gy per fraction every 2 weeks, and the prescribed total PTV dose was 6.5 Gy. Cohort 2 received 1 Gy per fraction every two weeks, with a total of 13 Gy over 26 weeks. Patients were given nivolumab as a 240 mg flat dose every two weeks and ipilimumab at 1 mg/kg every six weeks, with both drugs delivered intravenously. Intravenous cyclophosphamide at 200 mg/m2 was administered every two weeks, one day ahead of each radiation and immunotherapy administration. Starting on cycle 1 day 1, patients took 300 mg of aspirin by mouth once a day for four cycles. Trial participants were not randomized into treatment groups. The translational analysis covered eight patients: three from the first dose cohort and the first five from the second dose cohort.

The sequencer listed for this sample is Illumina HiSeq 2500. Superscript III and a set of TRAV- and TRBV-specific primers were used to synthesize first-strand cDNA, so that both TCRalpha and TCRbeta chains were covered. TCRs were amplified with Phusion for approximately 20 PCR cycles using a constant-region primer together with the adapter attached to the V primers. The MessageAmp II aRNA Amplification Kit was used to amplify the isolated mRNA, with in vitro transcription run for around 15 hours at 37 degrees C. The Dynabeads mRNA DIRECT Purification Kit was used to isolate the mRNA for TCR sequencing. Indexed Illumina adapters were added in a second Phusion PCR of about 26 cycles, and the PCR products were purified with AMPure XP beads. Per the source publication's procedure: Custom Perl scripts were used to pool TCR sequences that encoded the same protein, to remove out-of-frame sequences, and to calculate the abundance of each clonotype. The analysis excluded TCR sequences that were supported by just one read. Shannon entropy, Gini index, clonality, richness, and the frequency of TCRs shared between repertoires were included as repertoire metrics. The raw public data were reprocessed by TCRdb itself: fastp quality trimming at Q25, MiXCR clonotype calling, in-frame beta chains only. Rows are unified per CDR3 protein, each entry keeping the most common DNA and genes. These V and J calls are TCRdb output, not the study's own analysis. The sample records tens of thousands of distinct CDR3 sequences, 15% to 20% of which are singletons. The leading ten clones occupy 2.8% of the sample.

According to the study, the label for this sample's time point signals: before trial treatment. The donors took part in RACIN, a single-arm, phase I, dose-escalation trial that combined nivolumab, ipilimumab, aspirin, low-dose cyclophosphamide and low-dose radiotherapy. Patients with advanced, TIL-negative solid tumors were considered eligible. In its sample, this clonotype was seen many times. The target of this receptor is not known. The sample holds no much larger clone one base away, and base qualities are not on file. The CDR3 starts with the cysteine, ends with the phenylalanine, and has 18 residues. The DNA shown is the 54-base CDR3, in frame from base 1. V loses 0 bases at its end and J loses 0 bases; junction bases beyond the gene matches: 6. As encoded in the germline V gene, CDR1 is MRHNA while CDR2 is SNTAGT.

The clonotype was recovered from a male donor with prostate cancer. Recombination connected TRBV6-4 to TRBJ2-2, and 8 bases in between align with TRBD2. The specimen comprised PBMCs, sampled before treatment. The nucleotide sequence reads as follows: TGTGCCAGCAGTGACTCGACGGGGGGGGATGCGAACACCGGGGAGCTGTTTTTT. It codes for CASSDSTGGDANTGELFF.